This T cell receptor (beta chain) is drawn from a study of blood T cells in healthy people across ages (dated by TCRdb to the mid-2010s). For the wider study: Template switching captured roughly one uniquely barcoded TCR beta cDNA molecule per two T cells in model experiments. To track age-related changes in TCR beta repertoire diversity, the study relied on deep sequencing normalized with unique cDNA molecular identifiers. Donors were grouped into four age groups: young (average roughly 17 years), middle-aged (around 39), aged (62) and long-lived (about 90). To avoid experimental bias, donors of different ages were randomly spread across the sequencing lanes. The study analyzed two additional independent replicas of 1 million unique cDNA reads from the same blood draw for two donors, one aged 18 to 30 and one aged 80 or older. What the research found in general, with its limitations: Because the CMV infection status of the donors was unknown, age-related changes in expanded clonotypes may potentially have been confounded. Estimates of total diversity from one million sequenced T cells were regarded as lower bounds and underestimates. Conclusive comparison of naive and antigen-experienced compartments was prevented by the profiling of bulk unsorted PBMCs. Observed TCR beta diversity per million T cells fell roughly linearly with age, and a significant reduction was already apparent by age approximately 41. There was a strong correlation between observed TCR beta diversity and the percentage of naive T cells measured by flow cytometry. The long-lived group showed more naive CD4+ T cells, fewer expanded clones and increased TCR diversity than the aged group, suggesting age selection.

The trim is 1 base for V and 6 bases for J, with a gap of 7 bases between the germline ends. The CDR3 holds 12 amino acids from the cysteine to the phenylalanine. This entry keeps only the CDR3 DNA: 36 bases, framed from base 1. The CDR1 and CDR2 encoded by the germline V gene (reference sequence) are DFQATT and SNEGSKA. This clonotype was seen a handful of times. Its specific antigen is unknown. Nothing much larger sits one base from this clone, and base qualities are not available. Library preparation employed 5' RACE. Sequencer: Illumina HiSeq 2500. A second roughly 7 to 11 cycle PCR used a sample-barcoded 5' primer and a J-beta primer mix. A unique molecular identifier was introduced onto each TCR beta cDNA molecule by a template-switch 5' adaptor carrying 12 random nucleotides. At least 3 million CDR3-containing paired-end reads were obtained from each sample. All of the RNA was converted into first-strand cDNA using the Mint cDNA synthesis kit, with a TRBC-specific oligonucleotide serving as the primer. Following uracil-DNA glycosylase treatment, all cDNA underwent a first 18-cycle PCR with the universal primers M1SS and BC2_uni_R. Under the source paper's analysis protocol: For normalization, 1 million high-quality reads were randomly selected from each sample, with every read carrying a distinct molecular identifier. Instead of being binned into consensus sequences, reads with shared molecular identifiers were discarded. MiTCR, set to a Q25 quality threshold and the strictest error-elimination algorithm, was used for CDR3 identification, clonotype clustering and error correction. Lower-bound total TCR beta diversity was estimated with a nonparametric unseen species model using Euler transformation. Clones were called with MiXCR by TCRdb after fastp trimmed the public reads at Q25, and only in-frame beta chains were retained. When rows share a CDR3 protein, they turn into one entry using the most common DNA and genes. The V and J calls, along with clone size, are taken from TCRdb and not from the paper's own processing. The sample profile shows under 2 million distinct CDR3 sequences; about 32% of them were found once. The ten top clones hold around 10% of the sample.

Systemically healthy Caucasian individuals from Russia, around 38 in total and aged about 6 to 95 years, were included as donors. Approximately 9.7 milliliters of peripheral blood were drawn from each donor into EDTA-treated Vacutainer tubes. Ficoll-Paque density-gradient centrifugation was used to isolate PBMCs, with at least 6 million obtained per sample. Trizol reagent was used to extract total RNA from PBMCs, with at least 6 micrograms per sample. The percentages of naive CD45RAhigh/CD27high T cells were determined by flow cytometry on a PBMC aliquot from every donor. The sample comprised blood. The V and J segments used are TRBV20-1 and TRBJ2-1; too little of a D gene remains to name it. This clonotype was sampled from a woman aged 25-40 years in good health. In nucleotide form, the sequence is TGCAGTGCTAGAGCGTCAGGCAATGAGCAGTTCTTC. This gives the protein CSARASGNEQFF.